This T cell receptor beta chain was recorded in a study of immune evolution from preneoplasia to lung adenocarcinoma (dated by TCRdb to the early 2020s). Context from the whole study: HLA loss of heterozygosity was found in approximately 7.6% of AIS, under 18% of MIA and 25% to 35% of ADC lesions, and in no AAH lesions. It was reported in the study that roughly 100 samples were used for TCR sequencing. Resected precursor lesions (AAH, AIS, MIA) and invasive adenocarcinomas were compared against paired morphologically normal lung tissue. TCR sequencing data came from 51 patients. Sample size was determined by specimen availability and not by a prior power calculation. In total, the cohort included some 55 patients with pulmonary nodules, all of whom underwent surgical resection. The study combined immune gene expression, TCR sequencing and multiplex immunofluorescence to profile immune contexture across lung adenocarcinoma precursors and invasive adenocarcinoma. The immune data were integrated with whole exome sequencing and methylation data obtained from the same cohort of nodules. Class I HLA alleles were inferred from exome data with POLYSOLVER, and allele-specific HLA loss was detected with LOHHLA. Points the paper makes about the study in general: T cell clonality was highest in KRAS-mutant nodules compared with EGFR-mutant or double wild-type lesions. Because all patients were from Japan and China, applicability to Western populations was uncertain. Normal lung showed the highest clonality, whereas later-stage lesions appeared to have higher T cell density and diversity but lower clonality. Normal lung had the highest top T cell clone frequencies, and these frequencies appeared to fall progressively from AAH through AIS, MIA and invasive adenocarcinoma. The findings were based on association rather than direct causation, and larger cohorts with long-term follow-up and longitudinal biopsies were deemed needed.

The patients had resection in Japan or China between about 2013 and 2017. Two lung cancer pathologists independently confirmed the histologic diagnosis of each case on H&E slides. To enrich premalignant or tumor cells for nucleic acid extraction, macro-dissection was performed after pathologic assessment. DNA was isolated from FFPE tissue using the AllPrep DNA/RNA FFPE Kit. The CDR3 spans 16 residues, from the cysteine through the phenylalanine. Only CDR3 DNA is held: 48 bases, read in frame from base 1. Relative to germline, V is missing 0 bases and J is missing 3 bases, with 5 bases of the junction outside any gene match. CDR1 is given as SGHNT and CDR2 as YYREEE, both from the germline V gene (reference sequence). The immunoSEQ hsTCRbeta Kit was used to sequence TCR beta CDR3 regions from DNA. From the authors' description of their analysis: The ImmunoSEQ Analyzer was used to analyse the TCR sequencing data. T cell clonality was defined as 1 minus Pielou's evenness computed on productive rearrangements. T cell diversity was measured with the inverse Simpson index on productive templates. T cell density was defined as TCR beta template counts normalized to usable DNA, with usable DNA estimated by amplification and sequencing of housekeeping genes. Two-sided Kruskal-Wallis tests were used to compare TCR metrics between histologic stages. The table comes from immuneACCESS by way of TCRdb, which keeps in-frame sequences with V and J called. Part of the clones is missing from these tables; in studies checked, under half for an unresolved V gene and the rest for unknown reasons. The V and J calls and clone size were taken over from that table, and D and trimming were inferred from the DNA. In this sample the table shows 4,500 to 6,000 clones, 70% to 80% of which occur a single time. The leading ten clones occupy 6.6% of the sample.

Comments on this clone: This receptor's antigen is unknown. Base qualities were left out, and no much larger clone turns up one base away.

The chain employs TRBV5-4 and TRBJ2-3; TRBD1 lines up with 9 middle nucleotides. This TCR was sampled from a person aged 50-75 years with lung adenocarcinoma. Sequenced material: FFPE minimally invasive lung adenocarcinoma tissue. The cell subset or site label corresponds to: micro-invasive lung adenocarcinoma (MIA). The sequence in DNA is TGTGCCAGCAGCTTGGGACAGGGGGTCGGTACAGATACGCAGTATTTT. Protein translation: CASSLGQGVGTDTQYF.